Given below is one T cell receptor (beta chain) in context. Its recognized antigen is unknown. No base quality information exists; no much larger clone differs at one position. These data belong to a study of cytomegalovirus exposure and HLA in healthy donors (dated 2017 in TCRdb). Study-level background: In an earlier analysis of roughly 590 of the donors, 276 Gb of sequence data and 90 million to 120 million unique TCR beta sequences from roughly 200 million T cells were reported. To predict cytomegalovirus infection status, the study combined high-throughput TCR immunosequencing, statistical association of individual TCRs with disease status, and machine learning. Five DR-DQ haplotypes were treated as single units for association and clustering because of strong linkage in the cohort. All discovery cohort repertoires had been generated on a single sequencing platform. An early release that covered around 590 HLA-typed donors contained about 300 gigabases of sequencing data and around 85 million unique TCR sequences. Besides the first cohort of roughly 700 subjects, a separate validation cohort made up of 95 to 150 different subjects was used. The study aimed to test whether signatures of past pathogen exposure could be identified by cataloging public T cell receptors. Typing coverage varied by locus: roughly 629-630 donors for A, B, C, DRB1 and DQB1; approximately 500 for DQA1; approximately 570 for DPA1; roughly 450 for DPB1. Genome-wide SNP genotypes for about three fifths of the roughly 670 donors were used in a later genetic analysis, which treated that subset as a discovery cohort. An earlier analysis of several hundred of the donors applied high-throughput TCR beta sequencing to assess whether each TCR beta V gene segment acted as functional or pseudogenic. A later analysis re-examined previously published TCR beta repertoires from 500 to 700 donors and added high-resolution HLA genotyping to investigate patterns of TCR occurrence. Donor age, sex, ethnicity and CMV serostatus were compiled alongside the repertoire data. HLA typing covered class I and class II loci at four-digit resolution. The T cell repertoires of under 700 subjects were profiled by immunosequencing and related to cytomegalovirus serostatus. The genetic ancestry cluster associated with self-reported Caucasian donors included about four fifths of the 350 to 500 genotyped donors. On average, about 240,000 unique TCR beta nucleotide sequences were sequenced per donor among more than 350 genotyped donors of the cohort, with approximately 18% of those sequences being non-productive. Rather than using new phenotypic data, the later analysis identified candidate immune exposures from TCR beta sequences and from how often those sequences occurred across donors. Points the paper makes about the study in general: Because the 87-base-pair reads could not distinguish some IMGT-functional V segments, including TRBV6-2 and TRBV6-3, those segments were excluded. In this cohort, only TCR beta chains were sequenced, and detectable features were limited by the absence of alpha or paired-chain data. The study gave a list of 150 to 200 TCR beta chains associated with cytomegalovirus. In both the original and validation cohorts, the classifier was reported to diagnose cytomegalovirus status with high specificity and sensitivity. Roughly uniform sequencing depth across donors was assumed in presence/absence analyses, although this assumption may not hold. An earlier analysis of around 540 of the donors showed that most TCR beta V segments appeared in productive rearrangements either about 87% or about 30% of the time, which broadly matched IMGT annotations. Correlated functional status among segregating V segments might be attributable to linkage disequilibrium, but an unknown experimental factor could not be ruled out. A cluster of highly shared sequence variants was judged likely to represent a technical artifact of the sequencing pipeline. A later analysis found that TCR association rates varied across HLA loci, with DRB1 alleles showing the most associated TCRs and HLA-C alleles the fewest. At a false discovery rate of 0.05, a later analysis linked about 16,000 TCR beta sequences to specific HLA alleles. For the cohort, immune exposure information was limited to CMV serostatus. Most CMV-associated TCR beta chains appeared to be HLA-restricted in a later analysis, and the HLA associations seemed to be driven largely by CMV exposure. Strong co-occurrence of HLA alleles, especially DR and DQ, made assigning TCR associations to individual alleles difficult. The authors suggested that the approach could potentially be extended to other disease states and immunological phenotypes. According to a later analysis, parvovirus B19, influenza, CMV and Epstein-Barr virus appeared linked to several top co-occurrence clusters. Compared with equally common non-associated chains, HLA-associated TCR beta chains in a later analysis were more clonally expanded and had lower generation probabilities. In a later genetic analysis, a missense DCLRE1C variant was associated with V-gene and J-gene trimming of TCR beta chains, and the association was replicated in an independent cohort. According to a later genetic analysis, donors in an Asian-associated ancestry cluster had fewer N-insertions in productive TCRs than the approximately 630-donor mean. Most TCR sequences were observed very rarely across donors, whereas some public TCRs were present in many individuals. HLA typing was unavailable for some donors at each locus, so association tests used only the typed subset. A further reported finding was that TCR beta sequences accurately predicted the HLA-A and HLA-B alleles for most subjects in the first cohort. The earlier analysis of 587 of the donors excluded approximately 17 rarely observed V segments, including chromosome 9 orphons, because counts were too low. In vitro tests confirmed that a few of the cytomegalovirus-associated TCR beta chains recognize cytomegalovirus antigens.

The cohort consisted of approximately 690 healthy bone marrow donors. At the time of sampling, every cohort member was nominally healthy, though immune exposures that went unrecorded were likely present. The donor was CMV seronegative and was included in the group of over 300 seronegative cohort members. A peripheral blood sample was collected from each donor, and TCR beta sequencing was performed on peripheral blood mononuclear cells. The Qiagen DNeasy Blood Extraction Kit was used to extract genomic DNA from the blood cell samples. Via the germline V gene, CDR1 is SQVTM and CDR2 ANQGSEA. V and J lose 7 bases and 6 bases, and a span of 18 bases separates them. The CDR3 starts with the cysteine, ends with the phenylalanine, and has 14 residues. The entry retains the CDR3 DNA only, 42 bases that are in frame from base 1. Library generation was performed with the immunoSEQ multiplex PCR assay. For the multiplex PCR, a mixture combining 60 forward primers for TCR Vbeta segments and 13 reverse primers for TCR Jbeta segments was used. The CDR3 region of rearranged TCR beta genes was amplified from genomic DNA by a multiplex PCR assay. On the Illumina HiSeq System, the amplified TCR beta libraries were sequenced as 87-base-pair reads. From the authors' description of their analysis: Across the 666 repertoires, a later analysis counted tens of millions of unique TCR beta chains, approximately 12 million of which were shared by at least two donors. A nearest-neighbor algorithm error-corrected the raw reads and collapsed the reads into unique sequences, merging closely related sequences to remove PCR and sequencing errors. V, D and J gene segments were assigned by aligning CDR3 sequences to IMGT reference sequences. For a sequence to be retained, a match of at least six nucleotides to both a V gene segment and a J gene segment was required. Rearrangements were classified as productive when the CDR3 lacked stop codons and remained in frame with V and J, and all other rearrangements were classified as non-productive. Following IMGT convention, CDR3 was defined as the stretch from the second conserved V-encoded cysteine up to the conserved J-encoded phenylalanine. In an earlier analysis of roughly 610 of the donors, sequences lacking an unambiguous match to a single V gene segment were excluded. In an earlier analysis of almost 600 of the donors, a V segment was called functional when productive rearrangements were above 56.7%, and segregating when the standard deviation between donors exceeded 5%. A statistical classification framework was built for diagnosing cytomegalovirus status from the catalog of TCR beta chain sequences. In a later analysis, TCR nucleotide sequences were compared against IMGT/GENE-DB human TR gene sequences so that V and J genes could be assigned. In a later analysis, CDR3 sequences and most-parsimonious VDJ recombination scenarios were assigned using the TCRdist pipeline. In a later analysis, each TCR beta chain was defined by its CDR3 amino acid sequence together with its V-gene family, and reads without a unique V-gene family were excluded. A later analysis removed several hundred highly shared, low-generation-probability nucleotide sequences to deal with suspected cross-contamination and a sequencing artifact. In a later analysis, a clonal expansion index was calculated for each public chain from normalized within-repertoire ranks of inferred template counts. A later analysis computed generation probabilities with a VDJ recombination model fitted to out-of-frame rearrangements, and checked the results against IGoR. Hypergeometric tests were used in a later analysis to score TCR-TCR, TCR-HLA and TCR-CMV co-occurrence, with a repertoire-size bias correction applied to the TCR pairs. False discovery rates were estimated in a later analysis by permuting HLA or CMV assignments 20 times. A later analysis grouped co-occurring TCRs with DBSCAN, adding TCRdist sequence similarity when clustering within HLA-allele-positive subsets. Repertoires with fewer than 30,000 or more than 120,000 public chains were left out of co-occurrence clustering, as were five repertoires with anomalous nucleotide sharing. The source is immuneACCESS, and TCRdb retained only in-frame sequences with V and J called. Part of the clones is not carried over; for the studies checked, unresolved V genes explain less than half of this, and the remainder is unexplained. The V and J calls and clone size were taken over from that table, and D and trimming were inferred from the DNA. Across this sample there are some 150,000 clones, with 80% to 85% seen only once. The leading ten clones occupy roughly 2.9% of the sample.

The clonotype was recovered from a woman younger than 45 in good health and CMV-seronegative. The chain was built from TRBV29-1 and TRBJ2-2, with a weak D call of TRBD1 (5 bases match). Material for sequencing was PBMCs. The CDR3 here reads CSGAKGIGPGELFF. The DNA reads as follows: TGCAGCGGGGCGAAGGGGATCGGTCCCGGGGAGCTGTTTTTT.